A single sample gave rise to the 6 T cell receptor beta chains below, sequenced in a study of CD4 T cells in relation to SARS-CoV-2 and coronaviruses. CD4+ T cells from unexposed donors were obtained before the COVID-19 pandemic (2011-2018). Assay used: immunoSEQ multiplex PCR; TCRdb lists only in-frame clones, some missing. Of about 59,000 clones in the sample, just over 85% were seen once. Sequenced sample: memory CD4+ T cells from PBMCs. The receptors were sampled from a human donor in good health.

V is TRBV5-1 and J is TRBJ2-1; the D gene is possibly TRBD2 (6 bases). The CDR3 is 16 residues long. V lost 4 bases, J lost 4 bases, and 18 bases lay in between. Looked up from germline, CDR1 is SGHRS and CDR2 is YFSETQ. As DNA, the CDR3 is TGCGCCAGCAGCGAGCGGGCCGCGCAACCTTACAATGAGCAGTTCTTC. It encodes CASSERAAQPYNEQFF.

V is TRBV2 and J is TRBJ1-5, with 10 bases that match TRBD1. Germline CDR1 and CDR2: SNHLY and FYNNEI. The J segment lost 4 bases and the V segment lost 6 bases, leaving 3 bases of the junction unmatched. This CDR3 has 14 amino acids. The CDR3 DNA follows: TGTGCCAGCAGCGGACAGGGGGGGAATCAGCCCCAGCATTTT. Protein: CASSGQGGNQPQHF. The full variable domain, completed using reference TRBV2 and TRBJ1-5, is EPEVTQTPSHQVTQMGQEVILRCVPISNHLYFYWYRQILGQKVEFLVSFYNNEISEKSEIFDDQFSVERPDGSNFTLKIRSTKLEDSAMYFCASSGQGGNQPQHFGDGTRLSIL.

The chain has TRBV30 and TRBJ2-1, with D perhaps matching TRBD2 (6 bases). The CDR3 has 12 residues. Germline loops: CDR1 GTSNPN, CDR2 SVGIG (reference sequence). The V and J ends lost 1 base and 10 bases respectively, with 11 bases between them. DNA of the CDR3: TGTGCCTGGAGTGCCGGAGGGCCCGAGCAGTTCTTC. Its protein is CAWSAGGPEQFF.

The genes are TRBV11-3 and TRBJ2-7, with D uncertain. Germline V gene sequence: CDR1 SGHNT, CDR2 YENEEA. V lost 5 bases to trimming and J lost 0 bases, with 11 bases between them. CDR3 length: 14 amino acids. The CDR3 sequence: CASSQRGSSYEQYF. The CDR3 DNA reads TGTGCCAGCAGCCAGAGAGGTAGCTCCTACGAGCAGTACTTC.

V gene TRBV28 combines with J gene TRBJ2-7, with D unclear. In germline, CDR1 is MDHEN, CDR2 SYDVKM. The CDR3 has 12 residues. Trimming pared 2 bases from V and 7 bases from J, leaving 9 bases between. CDR3 in amino acids: CASSLEGREQYF. The DNA for the CDR3 is TGTGCCAGCAGTTTAGAAGGAAGGGAGCAGTACTTC.

In DNA, the CDR3 is TGTGCCAGCAGCACCACGCCCCGAGCCGAGCAGTTCTTC. Translated: CASSTTPRAEQFF. This chain uses TRBV9 with TRBJ2-1; D is unclear. V was clipped by 4 bases and J by 10 bases, with 15 bases between them. The CDR3 extends over 13 amino acids. Germline loops: CDR1 SGDLS, CDR2 YYNGEE.